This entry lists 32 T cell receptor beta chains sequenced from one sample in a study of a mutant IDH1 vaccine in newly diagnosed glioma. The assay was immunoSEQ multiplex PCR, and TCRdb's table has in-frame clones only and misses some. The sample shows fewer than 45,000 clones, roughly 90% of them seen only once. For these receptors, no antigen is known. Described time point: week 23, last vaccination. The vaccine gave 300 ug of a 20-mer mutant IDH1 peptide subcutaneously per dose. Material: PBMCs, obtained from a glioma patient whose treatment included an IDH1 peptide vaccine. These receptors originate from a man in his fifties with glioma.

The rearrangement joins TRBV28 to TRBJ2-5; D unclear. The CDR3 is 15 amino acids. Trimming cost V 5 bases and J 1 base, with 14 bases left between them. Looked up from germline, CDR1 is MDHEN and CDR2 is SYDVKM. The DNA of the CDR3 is TGTGCCAGCAGTCCCTCGTGGCAGTCCCAAGAGACCCAGTACTTC. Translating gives CASSPSWQSQETQYF.

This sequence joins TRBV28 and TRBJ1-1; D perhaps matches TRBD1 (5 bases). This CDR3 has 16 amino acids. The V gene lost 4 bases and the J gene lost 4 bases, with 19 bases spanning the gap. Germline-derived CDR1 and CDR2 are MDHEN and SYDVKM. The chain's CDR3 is CASSWTPRGEGTEAFF. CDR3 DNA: TGTGCCAGCAGTTGGACACCCCGGGGAGAGGGCACTGAAGCTTTCTTT.

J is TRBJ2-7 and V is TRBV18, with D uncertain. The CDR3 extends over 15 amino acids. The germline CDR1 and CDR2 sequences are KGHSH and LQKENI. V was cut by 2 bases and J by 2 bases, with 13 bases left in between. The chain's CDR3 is CASSPAPSETYEQYF. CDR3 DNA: TGTGCCAGCTCACCAGCCCCTTCCGAAACCTACGAGCAGTACTTC.

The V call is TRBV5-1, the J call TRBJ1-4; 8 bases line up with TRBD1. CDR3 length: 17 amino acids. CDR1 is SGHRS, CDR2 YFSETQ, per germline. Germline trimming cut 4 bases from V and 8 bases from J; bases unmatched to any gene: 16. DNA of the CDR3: TGCGCCAGCAGCAGGTTGACAGGGGTGGACCGCAGGGAAAAACTGTTTTTT. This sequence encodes CASSRLTGVDRREKLFF.

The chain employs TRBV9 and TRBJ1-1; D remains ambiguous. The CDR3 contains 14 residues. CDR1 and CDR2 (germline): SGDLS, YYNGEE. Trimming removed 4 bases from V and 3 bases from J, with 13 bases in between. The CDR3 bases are TGTGCCAGCAGCCTTGCGGCCTGGGACACTGAAGCTTTCTTT. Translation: CASSLAAWDTEAFF.

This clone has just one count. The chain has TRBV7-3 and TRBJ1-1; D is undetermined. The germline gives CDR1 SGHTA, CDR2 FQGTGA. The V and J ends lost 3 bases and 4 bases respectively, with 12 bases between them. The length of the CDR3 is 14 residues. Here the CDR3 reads CASSFTADTTEAFF. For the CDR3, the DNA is TGTGCCAGCAGCTTTACCGCCGATACCACTGAAGCTTTCTTT.

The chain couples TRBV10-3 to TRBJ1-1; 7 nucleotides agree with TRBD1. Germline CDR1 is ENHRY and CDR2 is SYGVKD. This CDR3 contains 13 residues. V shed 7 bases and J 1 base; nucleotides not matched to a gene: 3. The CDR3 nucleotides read TGTGCCATCAAACAGGGGCAGAACACTGAAGCTTTCTTT. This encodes CAIKQGQNTEAFF.

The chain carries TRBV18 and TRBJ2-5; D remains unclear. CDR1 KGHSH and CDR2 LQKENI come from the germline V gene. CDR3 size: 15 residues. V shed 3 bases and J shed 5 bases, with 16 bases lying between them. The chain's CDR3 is CASSPATTLRETQYF. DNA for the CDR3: TGTGCCAGCTCACCGGCTACAACGTTGCGCGAGACCCAGTACTTC.

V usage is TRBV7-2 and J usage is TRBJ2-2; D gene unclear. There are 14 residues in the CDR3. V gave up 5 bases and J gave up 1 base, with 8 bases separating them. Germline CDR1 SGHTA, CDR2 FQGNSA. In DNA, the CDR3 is TGTGCCAGCAGCCTTTCTGGGAACACCGGGGAGCTGTTTTTT. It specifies CASSLSGNTGELFF.

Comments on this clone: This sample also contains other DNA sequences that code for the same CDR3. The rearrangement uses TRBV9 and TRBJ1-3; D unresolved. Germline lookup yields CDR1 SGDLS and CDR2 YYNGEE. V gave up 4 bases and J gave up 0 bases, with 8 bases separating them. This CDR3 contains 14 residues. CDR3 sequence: CASSFDTSGNTIYF. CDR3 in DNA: TGTGCCAGCAGCTTTGACACCTCTGGAAACACCATATATTTT. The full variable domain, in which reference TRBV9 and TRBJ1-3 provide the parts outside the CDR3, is DSGVTQTPKHLITATGQRVTLRCSPRSGDLSVYWYQQSLDQGLQFLIQYYNGEERAKGNILERFSAQQFPDLHSELNLSSLELGDSALYFCASSFDTSGNTIYFGEGSWLTVV.

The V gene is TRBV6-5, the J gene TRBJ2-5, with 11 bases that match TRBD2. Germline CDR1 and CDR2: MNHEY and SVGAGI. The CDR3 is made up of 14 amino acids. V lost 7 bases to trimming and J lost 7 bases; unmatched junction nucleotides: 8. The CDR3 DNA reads TGTGCCAGCACCGCGACTAGCGGGGACAGGACCCAGTACTTC. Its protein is CASTATSGDRTQYF.

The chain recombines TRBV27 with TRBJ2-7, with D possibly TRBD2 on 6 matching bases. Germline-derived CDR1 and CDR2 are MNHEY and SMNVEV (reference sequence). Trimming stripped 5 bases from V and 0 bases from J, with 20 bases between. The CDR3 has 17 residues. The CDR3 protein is CASSPKGTSPSSYEQYF. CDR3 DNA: TGTGCCAGCAGTCCAAAGGGAACTAGCCCAAGCTCCTACGAGCAGTACTTC.

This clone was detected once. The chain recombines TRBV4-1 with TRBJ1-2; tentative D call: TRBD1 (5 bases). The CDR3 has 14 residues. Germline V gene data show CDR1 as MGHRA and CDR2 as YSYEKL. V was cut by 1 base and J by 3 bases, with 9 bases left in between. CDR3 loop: CASSQASRDYGYTF. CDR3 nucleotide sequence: TGCGCCAGCAGCCAAGCATCCAGGGACTATGGCTACACCTTC.

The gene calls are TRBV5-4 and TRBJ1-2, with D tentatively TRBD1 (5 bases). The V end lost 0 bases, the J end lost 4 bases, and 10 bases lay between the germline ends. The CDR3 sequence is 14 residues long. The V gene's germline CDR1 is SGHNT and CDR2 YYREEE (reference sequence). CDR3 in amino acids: CASSLVGAGYGYTF. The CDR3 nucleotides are TGTGCCAGCAGCTTGGTAGGGGCAGGCTATGGCTACACCTTC.

The CDR3 protein is CASSWSQGSANEKLFF. The CDR3 DNA is TGTGCCAGTAGTTGGTCTCAAGGGTCGGCTAATGAAAAACTGTTTTTT. The gene calls are TRBV19 and TRBJ1-4; D gene uncertain. CDR3 length equals 16 residues. The germline V and J ends were trimmed by 5 bases and 3 bases, with 16 bases remaining between them. Germline CDR1 reads LNHDA; CDR2 reads SQIVND (reference sequence). Looking up the rest from reference TRBV19 and TRBJ1-4 gives the full variable domain: DGGITQSPKYLFRKEGQNVTLSCEQNLNHDAMYWYRQDPGQGLRLIYYSQIVNDFQKGDIAEGYSVSREKKESFPLTVTSAQKNPTAFYLCASSWSQGSANEKLFFGSGTQLSVL.

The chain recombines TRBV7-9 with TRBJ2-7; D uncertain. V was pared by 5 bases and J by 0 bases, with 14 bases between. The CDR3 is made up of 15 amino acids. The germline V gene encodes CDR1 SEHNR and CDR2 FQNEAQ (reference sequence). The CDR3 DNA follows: TGTGCCAGCAGCCCCCAACGCGAGAGCTCCTACGAGCAGTACTTC. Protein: CASSPQRESSYEQYF.

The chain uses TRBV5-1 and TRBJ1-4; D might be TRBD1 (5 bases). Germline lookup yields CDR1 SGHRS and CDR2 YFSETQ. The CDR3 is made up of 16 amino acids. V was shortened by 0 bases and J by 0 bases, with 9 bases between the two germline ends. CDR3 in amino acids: CASSLGQFATNEKLFF. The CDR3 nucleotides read TGCGCCAGCAGCTTGGGACAGTTTGCAACTAATGAAAAACTGTTTTTT.

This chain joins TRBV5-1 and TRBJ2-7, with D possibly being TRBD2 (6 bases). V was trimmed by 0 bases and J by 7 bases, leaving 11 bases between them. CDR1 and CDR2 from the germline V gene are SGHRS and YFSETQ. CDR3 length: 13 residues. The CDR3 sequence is CASSLGTGREQYF. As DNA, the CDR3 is TGCGCCAGCAGCTTGGGGACTGGGAGGGAGCAGTACTTC.

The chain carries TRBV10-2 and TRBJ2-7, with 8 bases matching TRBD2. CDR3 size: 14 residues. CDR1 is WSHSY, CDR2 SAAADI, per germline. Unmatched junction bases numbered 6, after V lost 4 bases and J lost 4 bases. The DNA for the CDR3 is TGCGCCAGCAGTGCTGCGGGAGGTTTGTACGAGCAGTACTTC. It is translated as CASSAAGGLYEQYF.

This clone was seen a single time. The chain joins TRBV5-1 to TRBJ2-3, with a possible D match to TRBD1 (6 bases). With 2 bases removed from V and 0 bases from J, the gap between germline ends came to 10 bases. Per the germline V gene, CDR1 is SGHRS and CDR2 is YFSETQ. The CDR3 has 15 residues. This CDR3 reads CASSFWTDSTDTQYF. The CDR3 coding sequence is TGCGCCAGCAGCTTCTGGACAGATAGCACAGATACGCAGTATTTT.

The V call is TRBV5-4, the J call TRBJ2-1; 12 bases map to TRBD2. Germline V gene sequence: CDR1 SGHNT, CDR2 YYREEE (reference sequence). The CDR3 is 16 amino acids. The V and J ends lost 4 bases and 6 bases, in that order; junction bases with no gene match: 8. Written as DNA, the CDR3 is TGTGCCAGCAGCCCGGCTAGCGGGGGGGCCCGCAATGAGCAGTTCTTC. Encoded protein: CASSPASGGARNEQFF.

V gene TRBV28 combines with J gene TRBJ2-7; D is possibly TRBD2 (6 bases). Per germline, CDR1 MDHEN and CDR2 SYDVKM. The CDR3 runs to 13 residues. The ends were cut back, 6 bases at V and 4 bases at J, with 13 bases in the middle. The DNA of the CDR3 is TGTGCCAGCAGCCCCGGCGGGATTTACGAGCAGTACTTC. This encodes CASSPGGIYEQYF. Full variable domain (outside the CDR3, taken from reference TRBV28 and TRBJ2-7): DVKVTQSSRYLVKRTGEKVFLECVQDMDHENMFWYRQDPGLGLRLIYFSYDVKMKEKGDIPEGYSVSREKKERFSLILESASTNQTSMYLCASSPGGIYEQYFGPGTRLTVT.

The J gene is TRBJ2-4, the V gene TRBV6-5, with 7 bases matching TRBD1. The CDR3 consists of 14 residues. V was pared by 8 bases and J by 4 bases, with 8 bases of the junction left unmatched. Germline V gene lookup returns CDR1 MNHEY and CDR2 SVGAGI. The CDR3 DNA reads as TGTGCCAGCTATACCGGGACAGAGAAAAACATTCAGTACTTC. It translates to CASYTGTEKNIQYF.

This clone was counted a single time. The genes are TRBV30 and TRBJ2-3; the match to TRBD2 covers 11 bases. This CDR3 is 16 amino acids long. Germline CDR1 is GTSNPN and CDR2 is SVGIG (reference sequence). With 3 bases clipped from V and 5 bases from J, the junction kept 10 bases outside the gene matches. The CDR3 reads CAWSRGLAGGVDTQYF. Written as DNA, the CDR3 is TGTGCCTGGAGCAGGGGGCTAGCGGGAGGAGTAGATACGCAGTATTTT.

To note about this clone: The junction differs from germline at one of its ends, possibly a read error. The CDR3 DNA sequence: TGTGCCACCAGCATAGAAGTACGTACGGTTTTGGACTTC. Amino acid sequence: CATSIEVRTVLDF. The chain has TRBV15 and TRBJ2-4; D is uncertain. This CDR3 contains 13 residues. Germline lookup yields CDR1 LNHNV and CDR2 YYDKDF (reference sequence).

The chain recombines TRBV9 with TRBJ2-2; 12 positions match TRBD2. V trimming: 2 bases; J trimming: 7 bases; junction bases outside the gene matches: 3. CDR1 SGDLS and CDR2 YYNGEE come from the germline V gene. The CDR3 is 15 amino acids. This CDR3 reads CASSVLAGGVGELFF. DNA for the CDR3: TGTGCCAGCAGCGTTCTAGCGGGAGGGGTCGGGGAGCTGTTTTTT.

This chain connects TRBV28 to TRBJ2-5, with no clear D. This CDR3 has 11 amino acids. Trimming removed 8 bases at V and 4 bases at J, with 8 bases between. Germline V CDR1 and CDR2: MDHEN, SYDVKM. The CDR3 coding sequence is TGTGCCAGCGGCAAAGGAGAGACCCAGTACTTC. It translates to CASGKGETQYF.

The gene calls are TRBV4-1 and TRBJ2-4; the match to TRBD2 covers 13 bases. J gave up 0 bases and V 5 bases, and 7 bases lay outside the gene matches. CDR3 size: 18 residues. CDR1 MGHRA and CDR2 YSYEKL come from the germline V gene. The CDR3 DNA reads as TGCGCCAGCAGCTCGGGACTAGCGGGACCACTAGCCAAAAACATTCAGTACTTC. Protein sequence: CASSSGLAGPLAKNIQYF.

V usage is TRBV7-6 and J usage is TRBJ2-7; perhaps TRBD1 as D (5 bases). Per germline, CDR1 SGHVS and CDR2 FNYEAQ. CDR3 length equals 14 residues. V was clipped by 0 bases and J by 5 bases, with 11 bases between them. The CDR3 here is CASSLAAGMNEQYF. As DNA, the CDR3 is TGTGCCAGCAGCTTAGCGGCAGGGATGAACGAGCAGTACTTC.

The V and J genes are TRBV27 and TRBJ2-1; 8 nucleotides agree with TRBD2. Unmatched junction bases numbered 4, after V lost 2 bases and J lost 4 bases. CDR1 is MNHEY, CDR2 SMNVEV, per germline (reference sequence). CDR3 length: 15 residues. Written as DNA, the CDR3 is TGTGCCAGCAGTTTAGAGCGGGGGAGTTACAATGAGCAGTTCTTC. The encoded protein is CASSLERGSYNEQFF.

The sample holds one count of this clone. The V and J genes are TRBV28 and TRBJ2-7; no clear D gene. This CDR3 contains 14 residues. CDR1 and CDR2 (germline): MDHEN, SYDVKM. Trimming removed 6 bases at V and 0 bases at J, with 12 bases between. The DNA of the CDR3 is TGTGCCAGCAGGTCCTACACGGCCTCCTACGAGCAGTACTTC. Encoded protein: CASRSYTASYEQYF.

CDR3: CASSQTSDRVPIRAFF. The CDR3 region has the DNA TGCGCCAGCAGCCAGACGTCAGACAGGGTCCCTATCAGGGCTTTCTTT. The rearrangement links TRBV4-3 to TRBJ1-1; TRBD1 agrees at 7 bases. V shed 3 bases and J 11 bases; nucleotides not matched to a gene: 18. The CDR3 is made up of 16 amino acids. Germline V gene data show CDR1 as LGHNA and CDR2 as YSLEER.